This record concerns one T cell receptor beta chain sequence. The entry originates in a study of blood T cell repertoires in COVID-19. Across the whole study: The United States, Italy and Spain were the sources of the acute and convalescent COVID-19 samples.

Original processing notes: From reference gene primer amplification, estimates of nucleated cell counts were derived. Libraries were prepared by immunoSEQ multiplex PCR; TCRdb keeps only in-frame clonotypes and omits some of them. For V, J and clone size, that table is used; D and trimming come from the DNA. The sample includes around 110,000 clones, around 86% of them seen just once. Germline-derived CDR1 and CDR2 are LGHNA and YSLEER. Germline trimming cut 2 bases from V and 0 bases from J; bases unmatched to any gene: 11. CDR3 length: 19 amino acids. V usage is TRBV4-3 and J usage is TRBJ1-4; 8 nucleotides agree with TRBD1. What was sequenced was peripheral blood. The sequence derives from a man aged 40-50 years with acute or convalescent COVID-19. This chain's CDR3 is CASSQYRQGSTPTNEKLFF. The CDR3 DNA reads as TGCGCCAGCAGCCAATACCGACAGGGGAGTACTCCAACTAATGAAAAACTGTTTTTT.